This T cell receptor (beta chain) was recovered during a study of blood T cell repertoires in COVID-19. As for the study in general: T cells, B-cell-depleted T cells, or PBMCs supplied cDNA or gDNA.

In the authors' methods: Reference gene primer amplification gave estimated nucleated cell counts. TCRdb's copy holds only in-frame clones and misses some; the assay was immunoSEQ multiplex PCR. That table furnishes V, J and clone size, whereas the DNA furnished D and trimming. Of a few hundred thousand clones listed, around 90% were seen once; the top ten hold 0.85% to 1%. From germline, CDR1 is MGHRA and CDR2 YSYEKL. CDR3 length: 15 amino acids. Trimming left V 1 base short and J 12 bases short, with 19 bases between. The clonotype originates from a middle-aged woman who had recovered from COVID-19. The specimen sequenced was peripheral blood. The V gene is TRBV4-1, the J gene TRBJ2-1; D not resolved. The CDR3 nucleotides read TGCGCCAGCAGCCAAGTGACTCGCGCCGAAAGAGGGCAGTTCTTC. Protein: CASSQVTRAERGQFF.